The clone carrying this T cell receptor (beta chain) was detected only a few times. These data come from a study of T-cell memory formation after mild COVID-19. TCRdb processed the 5' RACE reads anew with MiXCR; each CDR3 protein has one entry. The sample contains more than 400,000 distinct CDR3 sequences, 18% of which appear only once. The CDR3 spans 13 residues. CDR1 and CDR2 (germline): SGDLS, YYNGEE. V was pared by 7 bases and J by 1 base, with 12 bases between. The sequence derives from an adult woman who had mild COVID-19 (a few samples of this study predate the infection). Cell type and time point are not known. The chain uses TRBV9 and TRBJ2-7; no clear D gene. The specimen sequenced was PBMCs or a T cell subset sorted from them (not recorded which). The CDR3 sequence: CASGGYHSYEQYF. CDR3 DNA sequence: TGTGCCAGCGGCGGCTACCATTCCTACGAGCAGTACTTC.